The rows below give T cell receptor beta chains drawn from one sample of a study of blood T cell repertoires in COVID-19. TCRdb's copy holds only in-frame clones and misses some; the assay was immunoSEQ multiplex PCR. The sample records about 240,000 clones, 80% to 90% being singletons. Source material: peripheral blood. The receptors here all came from a man in his fifties or sixties with acute or convalescent COVID-19. The CDR3 runs from the conserved cysteine through the conserved F or W. The D gene is left open where the match is weak. Clone size is shown for a subset of rows, as once, few, many or a class of expanded clone.

size,V,J,D,DNA,CDR3
.,TRBV5-1,TRBJ2-3,TRBD2,TGCGCCAGCAGCTTGGGACTAGCGGGAGGGGTGGAAGATACGCAGTATTTT,CASSLGLAGGVEDTQYF
.,TRBV3-1/TRBV3-2,TRBJ1-5,.,TGTGCCAGCAGCCAAGGTCAGGGGCAGCCCCAGCATTTT,CASSQGQGQPQHF
few,TRBV7-6,TRBJ2-5,TRBD1,TGTGCCAGCAGCTTAGGAGACAGGGAGAGGAAAGAGACCCAGTACTTC,CASSLGDRERKETQYF
.,TRBV11-2,TRBJ2-7,TRBD1,TGTGCCAGCAGCTTAGTGGTCAGGGGGACCTACGAGCAGTACTTC,CASSLVVRGTYEQYF
.,TRBV24-1,TRBJ2-1,.,TGTGCCACCAGTGATGGGCCAAGGTGGCAGTTCTTC,CATSDGPRWQFF
.,TRBV18,TRBJ1-5,.,TGTGCCAGCTCACCACTCAACTGGTCGGGAACCGTGGGCCAGCCCCAGCATTTT,CASSPLNWSGTVGQPQHF
.,TRBV27,TRBJ1-5,.,TGTGCCAGCAGTCCTTTAGGTTACTCAGGGGTAGGCAATCAGCCCCAGCATTTT,CASSPLGYSGVGNQPQHF
.,TRBV19,TRBJ2-3,.,TGTGCCAGCCAACAGGACGGGTCCTCGCATACGCAGTATTTT,CASQQDGSSHTQYF
.,TRBV27,TRBJ1-5,TRBD1,TGTGCCAGCACAAGACAGGGGAATAGCAATCAGCCCCAGCATTTT,CASTRQGNSNQPQHF
.,TRBV7-2,TRBJ1-3,.,TGTGCCAGCAGCTCCACTCTTCGTAGTCCTGGAAACACCATATATTTT,CASSSTLRSPGNTIYF
.,TRBV11-3,TRBJ2-5,TRBD2,TGTGCCAGCAGCTTACAGGTAGCGGGAGGGGAGACCCAGTACTTC,CASSLQVAGGETQYF
.,TRBV29-1,TRBJ2-7,.,TGCAGCGTTGTTGAGGGAATCGGAGAGCAGTACTTC,CSVVEGIGEQYF
.,TRBV5-6,TRBJ1-1,TRBD1,TGTGCCAGCAGCTTCCCGGGACAGGCGAACACTGAAGCTTTCTTT,CASSFPGQANTEAFF
.,TRBV27,TRBJ2-7,TRBD2,TGTGCCAGCAGCCAACAAGGACTAGCGGGAGTGGGTGAGCAGTACTTC,CASSQQGLAGVGEQYF
.,TRBV9,TRBJ2-1,TRBD2,TGTGCCAGCAGCGTAGCGGCGGGAGGGAACAATGAGCAGTTCTTC,CASSVAAGGNNEQFF
.,TRBV6-5,TRBJ2-5,TRBD1,TGTGCCAGCAGTTACTCGACCAGGGGGCAAGAGACCCAGTACTTC,CASSYSTRGQETQYF
.,TRBV4-3,TRBJ2-1,.,TGCGCCAGCAGCCAAGAATCTAAGGGGACCTACAATGAGCAGTTCTTC,CASSQESKGTYNEQFF
.,TRBV19,TRBJ2-5,TRBD1,TGTGCCAGTAGTAGCGGACAGGGAGAGGAGACCCAGTACTTC,CASSSGQGEETQYF
.,TRBV5-1,TRBJ2-7,.,TGCGCCAGCAGCTTCGGGGGAGGCGAGCAGTACTTC,CASSFGGGEQYF
.,TRBV28,TRBJ1-6,TRBD1,TGTGCCAGCACCTCGCCCGACAGGGCCCTCGATTCACCCCTCCACTTT,CASTSPDRALDSPLHF
.,TRBV19,TRBJ2-7,.,TGTGCCAGTAGTATAGATATCGGTGCGGGGCCGACCTCCTTCTACGAGCAGTACTTC,CASSIDIGAGPTSFYEQYF
.,TRBV7-2,TRBJ2-3,.,TGTGCCAGCAGCCTCCCGGGGGGCGGGGCTACAGATACGCAGTATTTT,CASSLPGGGATDTQYF
.,TRBV5-5,TRBJ1-6,TRBD1,TGTGCCAGCAGCGTACAGGGGTCGATGAATTCACCCCTCCACTTT,CASSVQGSMNSPLHF
.,TRBV11-3,TRBJ2-5,.,TGTGCCAGCAGCTTTGTAACGGACCAAGAGACCCAGTACTTC,CASSFVTDQETQYF
few,TRBV7-2,TRBJ2-5,TRBD1,TGTGCCAGCAGCCGGGACAGGGGGCTCCGGGAGACCCAGTACTTC,CASSRDRGLRETQYF
.,TRBV6-6,TRBJ1-5,TRBD1,TGTGCCAGCAGCTCCGGGACAGGGGGTACTCAGCCCCAGCATTTT,CASSSGTGGTQPQHF
.,TRBV28,TRBJ2-1,TRBD2,TGTGCCAGCAGGGGAGGGCCTAGCAATGAGCAGTTCTTC,CASRGGPSNEQFF
.,TRBV14,TRBJ2-5,.,TGTGCCAGCAGCCACGTGTTACCAGCGGAGAGCCAAGAGACCCAGTACTTC,CASSHVLPAESQETQYF
once,TRBV5-1,TRBJ2-2,.,TGCGCCAGCAGCCGCCGGGGGGCGGTTACCGGGGAGCTGTTTTTT,CASSRRGAVTGELFF
few,TRBV5-4,TRBJ2-7,.,TGTGCCAGCAGCTTCCCCTTTGCGGGTAACGAGCAGTACTTC,CASSFPFAGNEQYF
.,TRBV29-1,TRBJ1-1,.,TGCAGCGGGTCGAGGGACACCGGTTCCACTGAAGCTTTCTTT,CSGSRDTGSTEAFF
.,TRBV27,TRBJ2-1,.,TGTGCCAGCAGTTTATCGATCTATGCAGAGCAGTTCTTC,CASSLSIYAEQFF
.,TRBV29-1,TRBJ1-1,.,TGCAGCGTTGTCGTCAGGGTAAGAACTGAAGCTTTCTTT,CSVVVRVRTEAFF